This T cell receptor beta chain was profiled in a study of blood T cell repertoires in COVID-19. Overall study: COVID-19 samples from acute and convalescent phases originated in the United States, Italy and Spain. In each case, the material was cDNA or gDNA derived from T cells, B-cell-depleted T cells, or PBMCs.

Some clones are missing from TCRdb's copy, which holds only in-frame ones; the method was immunoSEQ multiplex PCR. Of 110,000 or so clones in the sample, 85% were seen once. Input material: peripheral blood. The receptor was derived from a human donor in a cohort sampled during active COVID-19.

Written as DNA, the CDR3 is TGTGCCAGCAGCTTAGAGGGGCAGACTGGAAACACCATATATTTT. It is translated as CASSLEGQTGNTIYF. This chain joins TRBV7-2 and TRBJ1-3, with a possible D match to TRBD1 (5 bases). Deletions cut 1 base from V and 2 bases from J, with 9 bases between. Germline CDR1 reads SGHTA; CDR2 reads FQGNSA. The CDR3 has 15 amino acids.